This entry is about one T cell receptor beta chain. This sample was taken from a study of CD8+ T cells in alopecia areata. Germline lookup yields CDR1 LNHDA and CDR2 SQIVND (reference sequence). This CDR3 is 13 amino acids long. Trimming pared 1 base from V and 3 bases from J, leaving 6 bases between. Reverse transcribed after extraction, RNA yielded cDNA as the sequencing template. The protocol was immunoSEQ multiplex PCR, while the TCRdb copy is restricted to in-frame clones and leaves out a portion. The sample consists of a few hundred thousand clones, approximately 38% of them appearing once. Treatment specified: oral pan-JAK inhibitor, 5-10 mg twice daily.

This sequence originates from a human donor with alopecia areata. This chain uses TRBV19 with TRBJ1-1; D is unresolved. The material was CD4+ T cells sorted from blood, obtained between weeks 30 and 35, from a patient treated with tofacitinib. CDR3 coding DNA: TGTGCCAGTAGTATAGTCGGGCACACTGAAGCTTTCTTT. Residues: CASSIVGHTEAFF.